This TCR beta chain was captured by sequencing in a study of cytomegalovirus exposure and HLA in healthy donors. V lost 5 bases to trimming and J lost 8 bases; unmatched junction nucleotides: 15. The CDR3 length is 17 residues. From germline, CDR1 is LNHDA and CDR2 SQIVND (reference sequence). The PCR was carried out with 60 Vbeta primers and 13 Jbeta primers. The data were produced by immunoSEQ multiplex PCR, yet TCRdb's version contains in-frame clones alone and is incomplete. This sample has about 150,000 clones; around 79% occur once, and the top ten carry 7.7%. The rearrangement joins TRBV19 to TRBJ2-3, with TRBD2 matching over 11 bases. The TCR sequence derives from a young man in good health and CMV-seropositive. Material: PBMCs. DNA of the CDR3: TGTGCCAGTAGTGTTGACACTAGCGGGAGTGCCAGGGTTACGCAGTATTTT. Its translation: CASSVDTSGSARVTQYF.